A single sample gave rise to the 14 T cell receptor beta chains below, sequenced in a study of blood T cell repertoires in COVID-19. Using immunoSEQ multiplex PCR, the repertoire was profiled, and TCRdb retains in-frame clones only, with some absent. The repertoire holds about 220,000 clones, with roughly 84% as singletons. Sequences were obtained from peripheral blood. The receptors were gathered from a woman aged 60 to 75 with acute or convalescent COVID-19.

The rearrangement links TRBV12-3 or TRBV12-4 to TRBJ2-1; D ambiguous. Trimming removed 6 bases at V and 8 bases at J, with 8 bases between. CDR3 length: 11 residues. The CDR3, as DNA: TGTGCCAGCAGCTCCCTCGATGAGCAGTTCTTC. Its protein is CASSSLDEQFF.

This sequence joins TRBV12-3 or TRBV12-4 and TRBJ1-2; D gene uncertain. The CDR3 covers 13 residues. The ends were cut back, 2 bases at V and 1 base at J, with 5 bases in the middle. CDR3 protein: CASSLIDNYGYTF. CDR3 bases: TGTGCCAGCAGTTTAATAGATAACTATGGCTACACCTTC.

The V and J genes are TRBV5-6 and TRBJ1-2; 9 positions agree with TRBD1. Per the germline V gene, CDR1 is SGHDT and CDR2 is YYEEEE. Trimming took 0 bases from V and 4 from J; bases not matched to a gene: 4. The length of the CDR3 is 15 residues. The CDR3 DNA reads as TGTGCCAGCAGCTTGGACCCGGGACAGGGCTATGGCTACACCTTC. Encoded protein: CASSLDPGQGYGYTF.

V gene TRBV6-5 combines with J gene TRBJ1-4; a weak D match, TRBD1 (5 bases). CDR1 MNHEY and CDR2 SVGAGI come from the germline V gene. With 0 bases removed from V and 5 bases from J, the gap between germline ends came to 10 bases. The CDR3 totals 15 residues. In DNA form, the CDR3 reads TGTGCCAGCAGTTACTCAGGGGTTGGGAATGAAAAACTGTTTTTT. Protein: CASSYSGVGNEKLFF.

J is TRBJ2-7 and V is TRBV27; D uncertain. This CDR3 region has 14 residues. Trimming stripped 0 bases from V and 4 bases from J, with 10 bases between. CDR1 and CDR2 (germline): MNHEY, SMNVEV (reference sequence). CDR3 sequence: CASSLSNRPYEQYF. CDR3 DNA sequence: TGTGCCAGCAGTTTATCCAACAGACCTTACGAGCAGTACTTC.

The chain couples TRBV27 to TRBJ1-6, with 8 bases lining up with TRBD1. Germline trimming cut 6 bases from V and 10 bases from J; bases unmatched to any gene: 5. The germline V gene has CDR1 MNHEY and CDR2 SMNVEV (reference sequence). The CDR3 spans 13 residues. In DNA form, the CDR3 reads TGTGCCAGCAGCCGACAGGGGCAATCACCCCTCCACTTT. Its protein is CASSRQGQSPLHF.

This sequence joins TRBV5-1 and TRBJ2-5; D gene unclear. In germline, CDR1 is SGHRS, CDR2 YFSETQ. Between the trimmed V and J ends, which lost 6 bases and 2 bases, there was a span of 14 bases. The CDR3 totals 14 residues. The CDR3 reads CASKLTGLQETQYF. CDR3 in DNA: TGCGCCAGCAAATTAACCGGGTTGCAAGAGACCCAGTACTTC.

V gene TRBV5-1 combines with J gene TRBJ1-2; TRBD1 matches 10 bases. V shed 0 bases and J 4 bases; nucleotides not matched to a gene: 3. CDR3 length: 15 residues. The germline V gene has CDR1 SGHRS and CDR2 YFSETQ. The CDR3 loop reads CASSLADRGLYGYTF. CDR3 DNA sequence: TGCGCCAGCAGCTTGGCTGACAGGGGGCTCTATGGCTACACCTTC.

This sequence joins TRBV5-1 and TRBJ2-2, with TRBD1 as a possible D gene (5 bases). The CDR3 consists of 14 residues. The germline V gene has CDR1 SGHRS and CDR2 YFSETQ. Trimming left V 4 bases short and J 4 bases short, with 11 bases between. The CDR3 loop reads CASSEAQGTGELFF. The CDR3 nucleotides read TGCGCCAGCAGCGAAGCCCAGGGCACCGGGGAGCTGTTTTTT.

This chain connects TRBV2 to TRBJ2-5, with TRBD1 identical over 7 bases. Per germline, CDR1 SNHLY and CDR2 FYNNEI. Trimming took 8 bases from V and 5 from J; bases not matched to a gene: 11. The CDR3 is 14 residues long. The CDR3: CASRKEGAGETQYF. In DNA form, the CDR3 reads TGTGCCAGCCGTAAAGAGGGGGCGGGCGAGACCCAGTACTTC.

V gene TRBV6-5 combines with J gene TRBJ1-4; D uncertain. Germline V gene sequence: CDR1 MNHEY, CDR2 SVGAGI. CDR3 length equals 14 residues. Trimming removed 9 bases from V and 0 bases from J, with 11 bases in between. CDR3 DNA: TGTGCCAGTGCCTCCAGGACAACTAATGAAAAACTGTTTTTT. Its translation is CASASRTTNEKLFF.

The count of this clone is one. This sample includes further DNA sequences coding for the same CDR3. This chain links TRBV5-1 with TRBJ1-1, with D uncertain. Germline loops: CDR1 SGHRS, CDR2 YFSETQ. The CDR3 spans 13 residues. Between the trimmed V and J ends, which lost 4 bases and 0 bases, there was a span of 7 bases. CDR3 coding DNA: TGCGCCAGCAGCCTTAATATGAACACTGAAGCTTTCTTT. Protein sequence: CASSLNMNTEAFF.

The chain recombines TRBV27 with TRBJ1-4; TRBD1 might be the D (6 bases). Germline values: CDR1 MNHEY, CDR2 SMNVEV (reference sequence). This CDR3 is 13 amino acids long. The ends were cut back, 4 bases at V and 8 bases at J, with 11 bases in the middle. CDR3 DNA sequence: TGTGCCAGCAGTTATAGGACAGACGAAAAACTGTTTTTT. Protein: CASSYRTDEKLFF. The whole variable domain, remainder taken from reference TRBV27 and TRBJ1-4, is EAQVTQNPRYLITVTGKKLTVTCSQNMNHEYMSWYRQDPGLGLRQIYYSMNVEVTDKGDVPEGYKVSRKEKRNFPLILESPSPNQTSLYFCASSYRTDEKLFFGSGTQLSVL.

Ten or more counts support this clone. This chain joins TRBV6-1 and TRBJ2-2; D might be TRBD1 (6 bases). The germline V gene encodes CDR1 MNHNS and CDR2 SASEGT. This CDR3 is 15 amino acids long. V dropped 3 bases and J dropped 0 bases, with 8 bases sitting between them. CDR3 DNA sequence: TGTGCCAGCAGTGAGGGGGCAGCGAACACCGGGGAGCTGTTTTTT. Translation: CASSEGAANTGELFF.